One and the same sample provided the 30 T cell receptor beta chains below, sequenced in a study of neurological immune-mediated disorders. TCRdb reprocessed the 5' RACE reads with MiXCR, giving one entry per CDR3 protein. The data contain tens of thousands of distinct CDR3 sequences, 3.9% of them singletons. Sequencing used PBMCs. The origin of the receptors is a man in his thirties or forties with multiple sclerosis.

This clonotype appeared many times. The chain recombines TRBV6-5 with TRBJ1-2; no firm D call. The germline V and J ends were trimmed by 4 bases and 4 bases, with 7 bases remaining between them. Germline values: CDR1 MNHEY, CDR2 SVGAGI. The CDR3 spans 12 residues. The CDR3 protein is CASSSGFYGYTF. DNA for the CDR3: TGTGCCAGCAGTTCTGGGTTCTATGGCTACACCTTC.

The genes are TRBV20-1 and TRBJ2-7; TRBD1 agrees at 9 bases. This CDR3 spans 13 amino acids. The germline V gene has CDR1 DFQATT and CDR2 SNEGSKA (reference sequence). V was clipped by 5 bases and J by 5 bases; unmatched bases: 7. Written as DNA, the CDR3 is TGCAGTGCTGGAACCTGGGACAGGGACGAGCAGTACTTC. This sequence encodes CSAGTWDRDEQYF.

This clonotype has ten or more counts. The CDR3 region is CASSPLAGGHNEQFF. DNA for the CDR3: TGTGCCAGCAGCCCTCTAGCGGGGGGACACAATGAGCAGTTCTTC. The gene calls are TRBV12-3 or TRBV12-4 and TRBJ2-1, with 11 positions matching TRBD2. This CDR3 region has 15 residues. J gave up 5 bases and V 6 bases, and 6 bases lay outside the gene matches.

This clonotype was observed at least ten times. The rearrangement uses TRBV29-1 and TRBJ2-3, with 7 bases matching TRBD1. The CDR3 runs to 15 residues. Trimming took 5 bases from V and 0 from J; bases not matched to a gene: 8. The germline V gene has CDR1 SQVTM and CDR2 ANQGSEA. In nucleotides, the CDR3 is TGCAGCGTTCCCAGGGGGTTACTTAGCACAGATACGCAGTATTTT. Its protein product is CSVPRGLLSTDTQYF.

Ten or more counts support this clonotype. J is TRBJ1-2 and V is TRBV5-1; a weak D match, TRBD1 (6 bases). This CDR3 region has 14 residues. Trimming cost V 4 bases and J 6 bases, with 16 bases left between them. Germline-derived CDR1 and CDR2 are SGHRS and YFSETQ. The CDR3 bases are TGCGCCAGCAGCCACCCACAGGGCCGTGATGGCTACACCTTC. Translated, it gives CASSHPQGRDGYTF. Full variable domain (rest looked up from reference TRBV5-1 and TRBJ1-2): KAGVTQTPRYLIKTRGQQVTLSCSPISGHRSVSWYQQTPGQGLQFLFEYFSETQRNKGNFPGRFSGRQFSNSRSEMNVSTLELGDSALYLCASSHPQGRDGYTFGSGTRLTVV.

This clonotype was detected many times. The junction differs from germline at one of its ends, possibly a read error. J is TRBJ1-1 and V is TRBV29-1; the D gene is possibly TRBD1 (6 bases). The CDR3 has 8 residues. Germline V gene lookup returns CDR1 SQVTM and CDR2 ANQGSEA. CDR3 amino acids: CSVGQTIF. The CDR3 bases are TGCAGCGTAGGACAGACGATCTTT.

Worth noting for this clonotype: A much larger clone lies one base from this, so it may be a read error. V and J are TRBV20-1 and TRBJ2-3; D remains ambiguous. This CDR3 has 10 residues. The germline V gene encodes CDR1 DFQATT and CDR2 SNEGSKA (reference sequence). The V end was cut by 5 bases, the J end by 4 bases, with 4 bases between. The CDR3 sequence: CSALADTQYF. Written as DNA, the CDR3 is TGCAGTGCTCTGGCAGATACGCAGTATTTT.

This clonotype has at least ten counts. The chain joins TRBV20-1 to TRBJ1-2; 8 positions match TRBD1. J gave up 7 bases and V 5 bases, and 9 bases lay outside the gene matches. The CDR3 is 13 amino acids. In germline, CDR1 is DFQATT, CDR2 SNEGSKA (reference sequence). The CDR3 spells CSADRQGIFGYTF. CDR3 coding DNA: TGCAGTGCTGACAGACAGGGGATATTTGGCTACACCTTC.

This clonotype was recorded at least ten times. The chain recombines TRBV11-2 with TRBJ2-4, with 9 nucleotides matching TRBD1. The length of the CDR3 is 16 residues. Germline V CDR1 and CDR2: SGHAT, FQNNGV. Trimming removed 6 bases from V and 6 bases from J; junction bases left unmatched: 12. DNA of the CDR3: TGTGCCAGCAGAAGCCTACGGACAGGGGCGGGAAACATTCAGTACTTC. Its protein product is CASRSLRTGAGNIQYF.

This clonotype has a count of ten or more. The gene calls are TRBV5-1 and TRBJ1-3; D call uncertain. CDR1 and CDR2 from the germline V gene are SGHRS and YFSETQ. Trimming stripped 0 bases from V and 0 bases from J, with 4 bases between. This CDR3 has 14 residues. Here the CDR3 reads CASSLDSSGNTIYF. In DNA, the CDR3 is TGCGCCAGCAGCTTGGACAGCTCTGGAAACACCATATATTTT.

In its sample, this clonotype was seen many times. CDR3 DNA: TGCAGTGCTACGCCGGGACAGGGGGCTGACTACGAGCAGTACTTC. Translated: CSATPGQGADYEQYF. The chain recombines TRBV20-1 with TRBJ2-7, with 12 bases aligning to TRBD1. This CDR3 comprises 15 residues. Unmatched junction bases numbered 7, after V lost 4 bases and J lost 3 bases. Germline loops: CDR1 DFQATT, CDR2 SNEGSKA (reference sequence).

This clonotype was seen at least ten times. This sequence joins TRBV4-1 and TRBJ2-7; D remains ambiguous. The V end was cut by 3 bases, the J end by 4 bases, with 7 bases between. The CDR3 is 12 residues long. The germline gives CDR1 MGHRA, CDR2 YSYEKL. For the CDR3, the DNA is TGCGCCAGCAGCCAGTCCATGTACGAGCAGTACTTC. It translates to CASSQSMYEQYF.

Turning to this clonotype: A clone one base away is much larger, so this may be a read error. The CDR3 nucleotides are TGTGCCAACAGCCCGGACTCACTGAACACCGGGGAGCTGTTTTTT. Translation gives CANSPDSLNTGELFF. The rearrangement links TRBV7-2 to TRBJ2-2, with a tentative D call TRBD2 (5 bases). Germline values: CDR1 SGHTA, CDR2 FQGNSA. The CDR3 is made up of 15 amino acids.

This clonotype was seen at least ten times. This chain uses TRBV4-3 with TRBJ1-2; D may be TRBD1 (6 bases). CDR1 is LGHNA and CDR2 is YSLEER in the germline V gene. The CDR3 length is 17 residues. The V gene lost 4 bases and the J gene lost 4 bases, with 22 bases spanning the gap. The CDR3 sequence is CASSPDDLSGALYGYTF. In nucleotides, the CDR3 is TGCGCCAGCAGCCCCGACGACCTTTCAGGGGCTCTCTATGGCTACACCTTC.

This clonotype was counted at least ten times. For the CDR3, the DNA is TGCGCCAGCAGCCGCCGACTAGCGGGGGTGCTGAGCGGGGAGCTGTTTTTT. Protein product: CASSRRLAGVLSGELFF. This chain joins TRBV4-1 and TRBJ2-2; 12 nucleotides match TRBD2. The V segment lost 4 bases and the J segment 7 bases; nucleotides outside the gene matches: 10. The CDR3 length is 17 residues. From germline, CDR1 is MGHRA and CDR2 YSYEKL.

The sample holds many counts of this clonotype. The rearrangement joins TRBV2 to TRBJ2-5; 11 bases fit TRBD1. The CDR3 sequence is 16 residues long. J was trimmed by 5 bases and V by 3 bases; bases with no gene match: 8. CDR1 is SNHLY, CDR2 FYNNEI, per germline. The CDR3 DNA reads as TGTGCCAGCAGTGATCGGCGTCGGGACAGGGGGGAGACCCAGTACTTC. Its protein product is CASSDRRRDRGETQYF.

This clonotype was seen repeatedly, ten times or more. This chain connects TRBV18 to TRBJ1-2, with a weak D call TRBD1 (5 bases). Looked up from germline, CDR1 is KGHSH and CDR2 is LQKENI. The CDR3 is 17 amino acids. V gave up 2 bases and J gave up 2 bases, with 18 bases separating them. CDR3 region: CASSPGSDGAQNYGYTF. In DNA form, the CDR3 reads TGTGCCAGCTCACCAGGGTCCGATGGGGCACAGAACTATGGCTACACCTTC. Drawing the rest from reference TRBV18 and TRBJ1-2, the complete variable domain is NAGVMQNPRHLVRRRGQEARLRCSPMKGHSHVYWYRQLPEEGLKFMVYLQKENIIDESGMPKERFSAEFPKEGPSILRIQQVVRGDSAAYFCASSPGSDGAQNYGYTFGSGTRLTVV.

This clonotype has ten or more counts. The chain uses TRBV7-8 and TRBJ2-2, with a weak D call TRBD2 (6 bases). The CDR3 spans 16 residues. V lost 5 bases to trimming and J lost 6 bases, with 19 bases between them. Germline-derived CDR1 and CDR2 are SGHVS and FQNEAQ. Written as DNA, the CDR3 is TGTGCCAGCAGCCAAAAACTAACAGGAGGGTCCGGGGAGCTGTTTTTT. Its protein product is CASSQKLTGGSGELFF.

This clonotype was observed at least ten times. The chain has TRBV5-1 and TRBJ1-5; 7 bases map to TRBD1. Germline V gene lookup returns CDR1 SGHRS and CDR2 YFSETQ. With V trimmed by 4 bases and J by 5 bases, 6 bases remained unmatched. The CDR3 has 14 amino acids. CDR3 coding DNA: TGCGCCAGCAGCGAGGGACAGCCGGATCAGCCCCAGCATTTT. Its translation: CASSEGQPDQPQHF.

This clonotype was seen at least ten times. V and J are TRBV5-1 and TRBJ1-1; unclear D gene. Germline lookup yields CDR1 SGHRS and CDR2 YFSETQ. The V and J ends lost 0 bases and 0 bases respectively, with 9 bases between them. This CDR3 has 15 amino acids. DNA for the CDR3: TGCGCCAGCAGCTTGGGGGCTGCTATGAACACTGAAGCTTTCTTT. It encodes CASSLGAAMNTEAFF.

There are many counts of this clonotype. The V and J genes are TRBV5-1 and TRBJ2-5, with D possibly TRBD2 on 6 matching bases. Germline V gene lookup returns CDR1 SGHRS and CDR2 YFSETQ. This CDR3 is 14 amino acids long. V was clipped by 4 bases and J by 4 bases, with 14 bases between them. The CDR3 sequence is CASSPRLDGETQYF. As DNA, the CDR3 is TGCGCCAGCAGCCCCAGACTAGATGGAGAGACCCAGTACTTC.

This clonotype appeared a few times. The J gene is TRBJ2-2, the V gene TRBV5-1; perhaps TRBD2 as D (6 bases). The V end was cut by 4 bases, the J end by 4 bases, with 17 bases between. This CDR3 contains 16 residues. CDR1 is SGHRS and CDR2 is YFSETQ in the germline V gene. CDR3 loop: CASSPKGLPGTGELFF. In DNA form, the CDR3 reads TGCGCCAGCAGCCCTAAGGGACTCCCAGGCACCGGGGAGCTGTTTTTT.

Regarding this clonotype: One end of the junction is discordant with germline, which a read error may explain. This CDR3 reads CSAASAGASSYNSPLNF. CDR3 bases: TGCAGTGCTGCGAGTGCGGGGGCGAGCTCCTATAATTCACCCCTCAACTTT. V is TRBV20-1 and J is TRBJ1-6; the D gene is possibly TRBD1 (6 bases). Germline CDR1 is DFQATT and CDR2 is SNEGSKA (reference sequence). The CDR3 is 17 amino acids.

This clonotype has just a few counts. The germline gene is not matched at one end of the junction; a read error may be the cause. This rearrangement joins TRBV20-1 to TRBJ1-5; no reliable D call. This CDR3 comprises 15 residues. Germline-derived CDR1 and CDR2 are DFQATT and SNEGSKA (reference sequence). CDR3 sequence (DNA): TGCAGTGCGTCCCAGGCCCCCGAGGGCAATCAGCCCCAGAATTTT. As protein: CSASQAPEGNQPQNF.

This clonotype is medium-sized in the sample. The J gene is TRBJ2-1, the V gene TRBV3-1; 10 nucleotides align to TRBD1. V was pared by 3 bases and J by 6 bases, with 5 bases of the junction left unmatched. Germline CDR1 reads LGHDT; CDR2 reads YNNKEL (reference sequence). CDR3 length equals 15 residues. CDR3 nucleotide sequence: TGTGCCAGCAGCCATGGGACAGGGGATCTCAATGAGCAGTTCTTC. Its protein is CASSHGTGDLNEQFF.

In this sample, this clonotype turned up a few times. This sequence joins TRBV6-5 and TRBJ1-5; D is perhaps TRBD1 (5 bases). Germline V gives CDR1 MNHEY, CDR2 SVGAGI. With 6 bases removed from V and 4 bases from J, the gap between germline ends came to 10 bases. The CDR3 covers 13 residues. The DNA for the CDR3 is TGTGCCAGCAGCGGGGGGTGGAATCAGCCCCAGCATTTT. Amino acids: CASSGGWNQPQHF.

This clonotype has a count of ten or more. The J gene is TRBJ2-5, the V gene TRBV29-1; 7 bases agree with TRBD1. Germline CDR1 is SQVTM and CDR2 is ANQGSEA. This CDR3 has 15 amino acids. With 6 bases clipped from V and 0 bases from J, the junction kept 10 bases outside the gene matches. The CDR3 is CSVEGARAHQETQYF. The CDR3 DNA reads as TGCAGCGTCGAGGGGGCGCGGGCACACCAAGAGACCCAGTACTTC.

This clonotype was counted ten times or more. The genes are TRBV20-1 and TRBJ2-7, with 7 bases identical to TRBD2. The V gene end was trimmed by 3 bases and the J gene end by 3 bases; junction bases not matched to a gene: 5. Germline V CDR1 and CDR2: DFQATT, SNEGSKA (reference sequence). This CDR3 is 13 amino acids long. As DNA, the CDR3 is TGCAGTGCTAGTGAGGGAGGGAACTACGAGCAGTACTTC. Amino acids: CSASEGGNYEQYF.

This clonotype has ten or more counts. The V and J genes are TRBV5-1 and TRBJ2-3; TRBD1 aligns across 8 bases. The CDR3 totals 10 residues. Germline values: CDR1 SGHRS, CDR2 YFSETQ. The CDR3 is CPQGADTQYF. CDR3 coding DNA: TGCCCGCAGGGGGCGGATACGCAGTATTTT. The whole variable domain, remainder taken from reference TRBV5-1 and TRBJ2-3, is KAGVTQTPRYLIKTRGQQVTLSCSPISGHRSVSWYQQTPGQGLQFLFEYFSETQRNKGNFPGRFSGRQFSNSRSEMNVSTLELGDSALYLCPQGADTQYFGPGTRLTVL.

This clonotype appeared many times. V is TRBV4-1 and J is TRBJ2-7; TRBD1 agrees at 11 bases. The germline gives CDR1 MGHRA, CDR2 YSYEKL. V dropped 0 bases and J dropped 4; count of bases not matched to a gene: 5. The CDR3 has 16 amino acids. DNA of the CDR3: TGCGCCAGCAGCCAAGAAGACGGACAGGGGGCTTACGAGCAGTACTTC. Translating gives CASSQEDGQGAYEQYF.